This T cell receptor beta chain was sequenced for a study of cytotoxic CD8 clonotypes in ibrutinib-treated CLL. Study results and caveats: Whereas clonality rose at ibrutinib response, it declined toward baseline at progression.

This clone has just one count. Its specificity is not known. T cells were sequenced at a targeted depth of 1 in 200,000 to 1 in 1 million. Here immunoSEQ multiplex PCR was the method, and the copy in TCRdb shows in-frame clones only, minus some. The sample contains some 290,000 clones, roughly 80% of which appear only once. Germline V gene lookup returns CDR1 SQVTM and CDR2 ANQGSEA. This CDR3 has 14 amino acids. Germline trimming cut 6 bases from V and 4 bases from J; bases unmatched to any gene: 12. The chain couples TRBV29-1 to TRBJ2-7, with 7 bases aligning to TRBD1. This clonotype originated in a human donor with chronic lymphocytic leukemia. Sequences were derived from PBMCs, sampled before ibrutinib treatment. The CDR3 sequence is CSVFPGTENYEQYF. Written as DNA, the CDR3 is TGCAGCGTATTCCCCGGGACAGAAAATTACGAGCAGTACTTC.